This T cell receptor beta chain was documented in a study of control samples from healthy donors and cancer patients. This CDR3 region has 15 residues. The V gene's germline CDR1 is SGHAT and CDR2 FQNNGV. V lost 3 bases, J lost 5 bases, and 17 bases lay in between. Profiled with immunoSEQ multiplex PCR; TCRdb holds only in-frame clones, not every one. Of around 230,000 clones listed, around 94% are singletons. The material sequenced was blood. The receptor was derived from a man in his fifties or sixties in good health. The genes are TRBV11-2 and TRBJ2-7; D is perhaps TRBD2 (5 bases). CDR3 nucleotides: TGTGCCAGCAGCTTTGGCGGGCTCGGCGTCCACGAGCAGTACTTC. Translation gives CASSFGGLGVHEQYF.